Following are 21 T cell receptor beta chains from one sample sequenced in a study of blood T cell repertoires in COVID-19. Clones were read by immunoSEQ multiplex PCR, and TCRdb kept only the in-frame ones, dropping some. This table has under 200,000 clones, over 80% appearing once. Sequencing input: peripheral blood. These TCRs come from a woman older than 75 with active or convalescent COVID-19.

The J gene is TRBJ1-1, the V gene TRBV6-5, with D hard to call. The germline V and J ends were trimmed by 7 bases and 4 bases, with 10 bases remaining between them. The V gene's germline CDR1 is MNHEY and CDR2 SVGAGI. This CDR3 has 12 residues. CDR3 region: CASKEPGTEAFF. Here the CDR3 DNA reads TGTGCCAGCAAGGAGCCGGGCACTGAAGCTTTCTTT.

This clone has a single count. V usage is TRBV23-1 and J usage is TRBJ2-7; D ambiguous. TRBV23-1 is assigned to the ORF class and has an uncertain function. CDR3 size: 17 residues. Trimming removed 4 bases at V and 2 bases at J, with 21 bases between. The CDR3 DNA sequence: TGCGCCAGCAGTCGACCGACACCCCAAGCAATTACCTACGAGCAGTACTTC. Its translation is CASSRPTPQAITYEQYF.

This chain uses TRBV7-2 with TRBJ2-5; 8 positions agree with TRBD2. The germline V gene encodes CDR1 SGHTA and CDR2 FQGNSA. This CDR3 spans 14 amino acids. V gave up 5 bases and J gave up 5 bases; unmatched junction bases: 7. The CDR3, as DNA: TGTGCCAGCAGCCGGGCCGGGGGGGTCGAGACCCAGTACTTC. Its translation: CASSRAGGVETQYF.

This chain connects TRBV2 to TRBJ2-1; 13 bases fit TRBD2. V was clipped by 6 bases and J by 10 bases; unmatched bases: 9. This CDR3 comprises 15 residues. Germline CDR1 SNHLY, CDR2 FYNNEI. CDR3: CASRALAGGQGEQFF. DNA for the CDR3: TGTGCCAGCAGAGCACTAGCGGGGGGGCAAGGGGAGCAGTTCTTC. Supplemented by reference TRBV2 and TRBJ2-1, the full variable domain reads EPEVTQTPSHQVTQMGQEVILRCVPISNHLYFYWYRQILGQKVEFLVSFYNNEISEKSEIFDDQFSVERPDGSNFTLKIRSTKLEDSAMYFCASRALAGGQGEQFFGPGTRLTVL.

This clone was counted once. The chain recombines TRBV7-2 with TRBJ1-5; D remains unclear. Between the trimmed V and J ends, which lost 4 bases and 10 bases, there was a span of 11 bases. CDR1 and CDR2 (germline): SGHTA, FQGNSA. The CDR3 has 12 residues. The CDR3 protein is CASSSILSPQHF. The CDR3 DNA sequence: TGTGCCAGCAGCTCCATTCTTAGCCCCCAGCATTTT.

The chain couples TRBV4-3 to TRBJ1-2, with D possibly matching TRBD1 (5 bases). Germline-derived CDR1 and CDR2 are LGHNA and YSLEER. This CDR3 region has 16 residues. V was trimmed by 0 bases and J by 4 bases, leaving 15 bases between them. The CDR3, as DNA: TGCGCCAGCAGCCAAGATCTCGCAGGGACTAGCTATGGCTACACCTTC. Residues: CASSQDLAGTSYGYTF.

The gene calls are TRBV3-1 (or the pseudogene TRBV3-2) and TRBJ1-2; a possible D gene is TRBD1 (5 bases). From germline, CDR1 is LGHDT and CDR2 YNNKEL (reference sequence). The CDR3 is 16 residues long. V was clipped by 4 bases and J by 2 bases, with 17 bases between them. The CDR3 reads CASSPRGTYGNYGYTF. As DNA, the CDR3 is TGTGCCAGCAGCCCGCGCGGGACCTACGGGAACTATGGCTACACCTTC.

The V gene is TRBV10-3, the J gene TRBJ2-1; 7 bases line up with TRBD1. CDR3 length equals 13 residues. The ends lost 8 bases at V and 11 bases at J; junction bases unmatched: 12. Germline V gives CDR1 ENHRY, CDR2 SYGVKD. The CDR3 sequence: CAIAKETGAKQFF. The CDR3 DNA sequence: TGTGCCATCGCTAAAGAAACAGGGGCGAAGCAGTTCTTC.

CDR3 DNA: TGCGCCAGCAGCCAGGAACCCGGGACAGGAATAGCTAACTATGGCTACACCTTC. Protein: CASSQEPGTGIANYGYTF. The chain combines TRBV4-1 with TRBJ1-2; 8 bases agree with TRBD1. V was pared by 3 bases and J by 0 bases, with 12 bases of the junction left unmatched. Germline loops: CDR1 MGHRA, CDR2 YSYEKL. The length of the CDR3 is 18 residues.

This chain joins TRBV7-9 and TRBJ1-1, with TRBD1 identical over 8 bases. The CDR3 is made up of 16 amino acids. J was trimmed by 3 bases and V by 8 bases; bases with no gene match: 14. CDR1 SEHNR and CDR2 FQNEAQ come from the germline V gene (reference sequence). The CDR3: CASLLGQGNWDTEAFF. CDR3 nucleotide sequence: TGTGCCAGCCTCCTCGGACAGGGCAATTGGGACACTGAAGCTTTCTTT.

The chain carries TRBV5-1 and TRBJ1-2; possible D gene TRBD1, 6 bases. The germline V gene has CDR1 SGHRS and CDR2 YFSETQ. V lost 0 bases and J lost 2, with 8 bases in between. The CDR3 consists of 14 residues. Here the CDR3 reads CASSLARGNYGYTF. The CDR3 DNA sequence: TGCGCCAGCAGCTTGGCCAGGGGAAACTATGGCTACACCTTC.

The rearrangement uses TRBV19 and TRBJ1-5, with D hard to call. CDR3 length: 13 amino acids. V was pared by 6 bases and J by 6 bases, with 12 bases between. CDR1 LNHDA and CDR2 SQIVND come from the germline V gene (reference sequence). The CDR3 loop reads CASRTRQGQPQHF. The CDR3, as DNA: TGTGCCAGTAGGACACGGCAAGGTCAGCCCCAGCATTTT.

The chain links TRBV6-5 to TRBJ2-2; D is uncertain. The CDR3 is made up of 15 amino acids. V was pared by 2 bases and J by 0 bases, with 7 bases between. The germline V gene encodes CDR1 MNHEY and CDR2 SVGAGI. CDR3 loop: CASSYGLSNTGELFF. CDR3 DNA sequence: TGTGCCAGCAGTTACGGTCTATCGAACACCGGGGAGCTGTTTTTT.

DNA of the CDR3: TGTGCCAGCAGCGTAGCCGGCAGGGGTAATGAAAAACTGTTTTTT. This translates into CASSVAGRGNEKLFF. This chain links TRBV9 with TRBJ1-4, with D tentatively TRBD1 (6 bases). CDR3 size: 15 residues. Per germline, CDR1 SGDLS and CDR2 YYNGEE. V lost 0 bases, J lost 4 bases, and 10 bases lay in between.

This chain links TRBV6-5 with TRBJ2-1, with 7 bases fitting TRBD1. Trimming took 7 bases from V and 8 from J; bases not matched to a gene: 11. This CDR3 spans 14 amino acids. Per the germline V gene, CDR1 is MNHEY and CDR2 is SVGAGI. CDR3 sequence: CASKRGTVGYEQFF. In nucleotides, the CDR3 is TGTGCCAGCAAAAGAGGGACAGTGGGCTATGAGCAGTTCTTC.

This clone was counted once. The chain joins TRBV10-3 to TRBJ2-7, with 7 bases lining up with TRBD1. After removal of 5 bases from V and 4 bases from J, the junction contained 14 bases not matched to a gene. The CDR3 spans 16 residues. Germline V gene lookup returns CDR1 ENHRY and CDR2 SYGVKD. DNA of the CDR3: TGTGCCATCAGTCGGGCGCTACAGGGGCAATTATACGAGCAGTACTTC. It encodes CAISRALQGQLYEQYF.

This clone was seen once. This rearrangement joins TRBV6-6 to TRBJ1-6; TRBD1 aligns across 9 bases. The germline V gene encodes CDR1 MNHNY and CDR2 SVGAGI (reference sequence). The CDR3 consists of 14 residues. V shed 6 bases and J 7 bases; nucleotides not matched to a gene: 4. The CDR3 coding sequence is TGTGCCAGCAGGGCGGGACAGGGAAATTCACCCCTCCACTTT. Translated: CASRAGQGNSPLHF.

This clone was seen a few times. This chain links TRBV6-6 with TRBJ1-4, with D unclear. The CDR3 runs to 13 residues. Trimming stripped 9 bases from V and 7 bases from J, with 15 bases between. Germline V gene lookup returns CDR1 MNHNY and CDR2 SVGAGI (reference sequence). CDR3 nucleotides: TGTGCCAGTTCAGGATCCCAGAGTGAAAAACTGTTTTTT. It specifies CASSGSQSEKLFF.

J is TRBJ1-2 and V is TRBV6-5; D possibly corresponds to TRBD1 (6 bases). The CDR3 is 13 residues long. Trimming shortened V by 4 bases and J by 7 bases, and 13 bases separated the two germline ends. Germline assignment: CDR1 MNHEY and CDR2 SVGAGI. CDR3 protein: CASSSGVFGGYTF. The CDR3 region has the DNA TGTGCCAGCAGTTCAGGGGTCTTCGGTGGCTACACCTTC.

The chain is built from TRBV3-1 (or the pseudogene TRBV3-2) and TRBJ1-6; 9 nucleotides match TRBD1. Germline V gene sequence: CDR1 LGHDT, CDR2 YNNKEL (reference sequence). CDR3 length: 13 amino acids. The V and J ends lost 5 bases and 15 bases, in that order; junction bases with no gene match: 8. The CDR3 coding sequence is TGTGCCAGCAGCTCCTTACAGGGGGCAGACCTCCACTTT. This sequence encodes CASSSLQGADLHF.

CDR3: CASARLNTGELFF. Here the CDR3 DNA reads TGTGCCAGCGCTCGACTGAACACCGGGGAGCTGTTTTTT. The rearrangement links TRBV2 to TRBJ2-2, with unresolved D. V lost 8 bases and J lost 1, with 8 bases in between. The CDR3 is 13 residues long. CDR1 and CDR2 from the germline V gene are SNHLY and FYNNEI.